This TCR beta chain emerged from a study of T cell repertoires in cytomegalovirus infection. Turning to the study itself: Recently identified HLA-C-restricted CMV epitopes and well-studied HLA-B-restricted CMV epitopes were used by the study. Indicated by public TCR beta signatures were CMV infection and matching HLA type.

The germline gives CDR1 MNHNS, CDR2 SASEGT. V shed 6 bases and J shed 4 bases, with 17 bases lying between them. This CDR3 spans 15 amino acids. TCRdb reprocessed the reads with MiXCR, giving one entry per CDR3 protein. The data contain about 570,000 distinct CDR3 sequences, almost 40% of them singletons. This clonotype was counted only a few times. Its matching antigen is unknown. The chain has TRBV6-1 and TRBJ2-3; D gene uncertain. This clonotype originated in a human donor in good health (CMV status not recorded). Some clones in this sample may be carry-over from other donors' samples. Specimen: cultured PBMCs, collected from culture after CMV antigen stimulation. The CDR3 sequence is CASRPGPPGADTQYF. CDR3 nucleotides: TGTGCCAGCAGGCCGGGCCCTCCTGGGGCAGATACGCAGTATTTT.